These 22 T cell receptor beta chains were sequenced from one sample in a study of identical twins. MiXCR was run by TCRdb on the 5' RACE reads, yielding one entry per CDR3 protein. Found here are 650,000 to 750,000 distinct CDR3 sequences, approximately 21% of them singletons; the top ten hold around 4.4%. This sample also appeared in a second study, on T cells expressing NK-cell markers.

The sequenced material came from PBMCs. These receptors were collected from a woman younger than 30 in good health.

The V gene is TRBV6-5, the J gene TRBJ2-2, with 14 bases aligning to TRBD2. Germline values: CDR1 MNHEY, CDR2 SVGAGI. The junction had 7 bases not matched to a gene; V was cut back by 2 bases and J by 5 bases. CDR3 length: 18 residues. The CDR3 loop reads CASSYPRLAGGLTGELFF. The DNA of the CDR3 is TGTGCCAGCAGTTACCCCCGACTAGCGGGGGGGCTAACCGGGGAGCTGTTTTTT.

This clonotype was seen a handful of times. CDR3 bases: TGCGCCAGCAGCCCCCACCCACCTCGCGCCAATGAGCAGTTCTTC. This sequence encodes CASSPHPPRANEQFF. V usage is TRBV4-3 and J usage is TRBJ2-1; D not certain. The CDR3 loop spans 15 amino acids. V was cut by 4 bases and J by 6 bases, with 16 bases left in between. Germline loops: CDR1 LGHNA, CDR2 YSLEER.

This clonotype was detected a few times. The rearrangement uses TRBV10-1 and TRBJ2-5; D is possibly TRBD1 (6 bases). The CDR3 has 15 residues. The V and J ends lost 0 bases and 5 bases respectively, with 13 bases between them. Germline V gene sequence: CDR1 WNHNN, CDR2 SYGVQD (reference sequence). The CDR3 region has the DNA TGCGCCAGCAGTGAGTCGGGGGCGCGAGGGGAGACCCAGTACTTC. Amino acids: CASSESGARGETQYF.

This clonotype was detected a few times. The V gene is TRBV5-3, the J gene TRBJ2-3, with 7 bases lining up with TRBD2. TRBV5-3 is treated as an ORF (open reading frame) with a function not yet certain. The CDR3 totals 16 residues. The V and J ends lost 8 bases and 3 bases, in that order; junction bases with no gene match: 15. The CDR3 nucleotides are TGTGCCAGTGTGGGGACTCAGGGAGGGGAAACAGATACGCAGTATTTT. Protein product: CASVGTQGGETDTQYF.

The chain uses TRBV6-2 or TRBV6-3 and TRBJ2-1; perhaps D is TRBD1 or TRBD2 (5 bases each). Trimming removed 2 bases at V and 7 bases at J, with 18 bases between. CDR1 is MNHEY and CDR2 is SVGEGT in the germline V gene. CDR3 length equals 16 residues. The CDR3 protein is CASSYVARGARNEQFF. The CDR3 DNA is TGTGCCAGCAGTTACGTTGCGAGGGGAGCGAGGAATGAGCAGTTCTTC.

This clonotype came up a few times. The rearrangement uses TRBV5-1 and TRBJ2-7; D possibly corresponds to TRBD2 (6 bases). The germline CDR1 and CDR2 sequences are SGHRS and YFSETQ. Trimming shortened V by 7 bases and J by 0 bases, and 20 bases separated the two germline ends. The CDR3 has 16 residues. Here the CDR3 reads CASFGSSGGSSYEQYF. CDR3 DNA sequence: TGCGCCAGCTTTGGGTCGAGTGGGGGGAGCTCCTACGAGCAGTACTTC.

This clonotype was observed a few times. This chain links TRBV6-5 with TRBJ2-2; D might be TRBD1 or TRBD2, each matching 5 bases. The CDR3 totals 15 residues. The V gene's germline CDR1 is MNHEY and CDR2 SVGAGI. Trimming took off 4 bases at V and 1 base at J, with 10 bases between the two ends. The CDR3 bases are TGTGCCAGCAGTTCGGGACCCTTGAACACCGGGGAGCTGTTTTTT. It codes for CASSSGPLNTGELFF.

This clonotype occurred many times. The chain links TRBV7-9 to TRBJ1-4; D gene uncertain. CDR3 size: 14 residues. The V and J ends lost 6 bases and 8 bases respectively, with 16 bases between them. CDR1 SEHNR and CDR2 FQNEAQ come from the germline V gene (reference sequence). CDR3 protein: CASSLMGGREKLFF. CDR3 nucleotides: TGTGCCAGCAGTCTAATGGGAGGTCGGGAAAAACTGTTTTTT.

The CDR3 reads CASSYFPTGKNTEAFF. The DNA of the CDR3 is TGTGCCAGCAGTTACTTCCCTACAGGGAAGAACACTGAAGCTTTCTTT. The rearrangement joins TRBV6-5 to TRBJ1-1, with a weak D call TRBD1 (6 bases). Trimming took 1 base from V and 1 from J, leaving 13 bases between them. Germline CDR1 is MNHEY and CDR2 is SVGAGI. The CDR3 sequence is 16 residues long.

The chain links TRBV20-1 to TRBJ1-4, with D uncertain. The CDR3 loop spans 13 amino acids. CDR1 is DFQATT, CDR2 SNEGSKA, per germline (reference sequence). V shed 3 bases and J shed 7 bases, with 12 bases lying between them. This CDR3 reads CSASQADGEKLFF. The CDR3, as DNA: TGCAGTGCTAGCCAGGCGGATGGTGAAAAACTGTTTTTT.

A word on this clonotype: Sequence at one end of the junction differs from germline and may be a read error. The chain links TRBV7-3 to TRBJ2-6; D tentatively fits TRBD1 or TRBD2 (5 bases each). Germline V CDR1 and CDR2: SGHTA, FQGTGA. The length of the CDR3 is 18 residues. CDR3 residues: CACRQRTRGETGANVLTF. The CDR3 DNA reads as TGTGCCTGCAGACAGAGGACAAGAGGGGAAACTGGGGCCAACGTCCTGACTTTC. The full variable domain, its missing parts supplied by reference TRBV7-3 and TRBJ2-6, is GAGVSQTPSNKVTEKGKYVELRCDPISGHTALYWYRQSLGQGPEFLIYFQGTGAADDSGLPNDRFFAVRPEGSVSTLKIQRTERGDSAVYLCACRQRTRGETGANVLTFGAGSRLTVL.

This clonotype came up many times. The rearrangement joins TRBV3-1 to TRBJ2-1, with 11 bases lining up with TRBD2. This CDR3 is built from 13 residues. Germline CDR1 reads LGHDT; CDR2 reads YNNKEL (reference sequence). J gave up 5 bases and V 10 bases, and 4 bases lay outside the gene matches. CDR3 amino acids: CATGLAGDNEQFF. DNA of the CDR3: TGTGCCACCGGACTAGCGGGTGACAATGAGCAGTTCTTC.

V and J are TRBV20-1 and TRBJ2-2; either TRBD1 or TRBD2 may fit D (6 bases each). The CDR3 runs to 15 residues. Deletions cut 7 bases from V and 6 bases from J, with 21 bases between. Germline V gives CDR1 DFQATT, CDR2 SNEGSKA (reference sequence). The CDR3 DNA reads TGCAGTGTCCCAGCGTGGGGGCGCGGGGCCGGGGAGCTGTTTTTT. The encoded protein is CSVPAWGRGAGELFF.

The chain is built from TRBV11-3 and TRBJ1-1; D unresolved. The CDR3 is 17 amino acids. Trimming left V 0 bases short and J 1 base short, with 15 bases between. In germline, CDR1 is SGHNT, CDR2 YENEEA. The CDR3 region is CASSLDQVGRRNTEAFF. DNA of the CDR3: TGTGCCAGCAGCTTAGATCAAGTCGGGCGGCGGAACACTGAAGCTTTCTTT.

This clonotype was counted many times. The chain combines TRBV11-2 with TRBJ2-1; D gene uncertain. The CDR3 is 13 amino acids. Between the trimmed V and J ends, which lost 2 bases and 5 bases, there was a span of 7 bases. The V gene's germline CDR1 is SGHAT and CDR2 FQNNGV. CDR3 DNA sequence: TGTGCCAGCAGCTTATTAGGGAACAATGAGCAGTTCTTC. Translation gives CASSLLGNNEQFF.

This clonotype was seen ten or more times. DNA for the CDR3: TGTGCCAGCAGCATACAGGGGAGGGATGAGCAGTTCTTC. As protein: CASSIQGRDEQFF. V usage is TRBV25-1 and J usage is TRBJ2-1; D tentatively fits TRBD1 or TRBD2 (7 bases each). This CDR3 is built from 13 residues. CDR1 MGHDK and CDR2 SYGVNS come from the germline V gene. Trimming took off 6 bases at V and 8 bases at J, with 14 bases between the two ends.

There are a few counts of this clonotype. The chain has TRBV6-1 and TRBJ2-2, with 7 bases lining up with TRBD2. With 6 bases clipped from V and 6 bases from J, the junction kept 10 bases outside the gene matches. CDR1 and CDR2 (germline): MNHNS, SASEGT. The CDR3 contains 15 residues. The CDR3 DNA sequence: TGTGCCAGCAGAATGCTCGGGCTAGCGGCCGGGGAGCTGTTTTTT. Translation: CASRMLGLAAGELFF.

This clonotype was found a few times. The chain uses TRBV6-2 or TRBV6-3 and TRBJ2-1; 12 bases agree with TRBD2. CDR3 size: 19 residues. Per germline, CDR1 MNHEY and CDR2 SVGEGT. Trimming took 0 bases from V and 10 from J; bases not matched to a gene: 16. The CDR3 is CASSYSLRLAGGPLREQFF. The CDR3 DNA sequence: TGTGCCAGCAGTTACTCGCTGCGGCTAGCGGGAGGGCCGCTTCGGGAGCAGTTCTTC.

The chain is built from TRBV18 and TRBJ2-1; 11 bases match TRBD2. This CDR3 has 15 amino acids. In germline, CDR1 is KGHSH, CDR2 LQKENI. Germline trimming cut 3 bases from V and 12 bases from J; bases unmatched to any gene: 10. Here the CDR3 reads CASSPKNPGTSGQFF. Here the CDR3 DNA reads TGTGCCAGCTCACCCAAGAACCCAGGGACTAGCGGGCAGTTCTTC. Together with reference TRBV18 and TRBJ2-1, the CDR3 gives the full variable domain: NAGVMQNPRHLVRRRGQEARLRCSPMKGHSHVYWYRQLPEEGLKFMVYLQKENIIDESGMPKERFSAEFPKEGPSILRIQQVVRGDSAAYFCASSPKNPGTSGQFFGPGTRLTVL.

The chain uses TRBV20-1 and TRBJ2-1; 15 bases agree with TRBD2. CDR3 size: 16 residues. V dropped 5 bases and J dropped 1; count of bases not matched to a gene: 3. Germline CDR1 and CDR2: DFQATT and SNEGSKA (reference sequence). CDR3 protein: CSAWTSGGESYNEQFF. The CDR3 nucleotides are TGCAGTGCTTGGACTAGCGGGGGGGAATCCTACAATGAGCAGTTCTTC.

This clonotype came up a few times. J is TRBJ2-4 and V is TRBV7-9, with 9 bases aligning to TRBD2. Germline CDR1 SEHNR, CDR2 FQNEAQ (reference sequence). The CDR3 has 15 amino acids. Trimming took 5 bases from V and 7 from J; bases not matched to a gene: 9. The CDR3 region is CASSIQGGRANIQYF. CDR3 nucleotides: TGTGCCAGCAGCATCCAGGGCGGGAGGGCGAACATTCAGTACTTC.

The chain has TRBV10-3 and TRBJ2-1; D perhaps matches TRBD2 (6 bases). CDR1 is ENHRY and CDR2 is SYGVKD in the germline V gene. The CDR3 loop spans 15 amino acids. Trimming removed 3 bases at V and 0 bases at J, with 9 bases between. Written as DNA, the CDR3 is TGTGCCATCAGTGACGCGGGAAGCTCCTACAATGAGCAGTTCTTC. Its translation: CAISDAGSSYNEQFF.